These 14 T cell receptor beta chains share one sample of origin, sequenced in a study of cytomegalovirus exposure and HLA in healthy donors. PCR amplification relied on 60 Vbeta primers (plus 13 Jbeta primers). Repertoires were generated with immunoSEQ multiplex PCR, while TCRdb's copy carries only in-frame clones and drops some. The sample lists about 160,000 clones; about 60% were seen once. The sample consisted of PBMCs. Source of these receptors: a woman aged 55-69 years in good health and CMV-seropositive.

This clone was detected a few times. The rearrangement joins TRBV7-7 to TRBJ1-3; D gene unclear. Germline CDR1 SSHAT, CDR2 FNYEAQ (reference sequence). The CDR3 covers 14 residues. The V end lost 5 bases, the J end lost 0 bases, and 8 bases lay between the germline ends. The chain's CDR3 is CASSPTDSGNTIYF. CDR3 nucleotide sequence: TGTGCCAGCAGCCCTACTGACTCTGGAAACACCATATATTTT.

The gene calls are TRBV7-9 and TRBJ2-7; 8 bases fit TRBD1. V dropped 0 bases and J dropped 1; count of bases not matched to a gene: 5. Germline CDR1 and CDR2: SEHNR and FQNEAQ (reference sequence). The CDR3 covers 16 residues. For the CDR3, the DNA is TGTGCCAGCAGCTTAGCCCCAGGACAGGGTTCCTACGAGCAGTACTTC. This sequence encodes CASSLAPGQGSYEQYF. The full variable domain, completed using reference TRBV7-9 and TRBJ2-7, is DTGVSQNPRHKITKRGQNVTFRCDPISEHNRLYWYRQTLGQGPEFLTYFQNEAQLEKSRLLSDRFSAERPKGSFSTLEIQRTEQGDSAMYLCASSLAPGQGSYEQYFGPGTRLTVT.

This clone came up a few times. This chain uses TRBV7-9 with TRBJ2-7; TRBD1 aligns across 9 bases. There are 15 residues in the CDR3. J gave up 4 bases and V 5 bases, and 9 bases lay outside the gene matches. The germline gives CDR1 SEHNR, CDR2 FQNEAQ (reference sequence). In nucleotides, the CDR3 is TGTGCCAGCAGCCCCTCCGGGACAGGGCCTTACGAGCAGTACTTC. Its protein product is CASSPSGTGPYEQYF.

The chain couples TRBV11-2 to TRBJ2-7; 8 bases agree with TRBD1. Germline V lookup: CDR1 SGHAT, CDR2 FQNNGV. The CDR3 covers 14 residues. With V trimmed by 5 bases and J by 5 bases, 8 bases remained unmatched. Here the CDR3 DNA reads TGTGCCAGCAGCGGGTGGACAGGGAGGAACGAGCAGTACTTC. Protein product: CASSGWTGRNEQYF. The full variable domain, rest sourced from reference TRBV11-2 and TRBJ2-7, is EAGVAQSPRYKIIEKRQSVAFWCNPISGHATLYWYQQILGQGPKLLIQFQNNGVVDDSQLPKDRFSAERLKGVDSTLKIQPAKLEDSAVYLCASSGWTGRNEQYFGPGTRLTVT.

V and J are TRBV7-2 and TRBJ1-1, with unresolved D. There are 13 residues in the CDR3. Germline lookup yields CDR1 SGHTA and CDR2 FQGNSA. V lost 1 base, J lost 4 bases, and 7 bases lay in between. Here the CDR3 DNA reads TGTGCCAGCAGCTTAGTACGGGGCACTGAAGCTTTCTTT. It specifies CASSLVRGTEAFF.

The chain carries TRBV5-6 and TRBJ2-1, with a possible D match to TRBD2 (6 bases). V lost 5 bases to trimming and J lost 4 bases, with 16 bases between them. Germline V gene sequence: CDR1 SGHDT, CDR2 YYEEEE. CDR3 length: 15 amino acids. CDR3 loop: CASRRQRTIYNEQFF. The CDR3 DNA reads TGTGCCAGCAGGAGGCAGCGGACTATTTACAATGAGCAGTTCTTC.

The chain joins TRBV18 to TRBJ1-3; possible D gene TRBD1, 5 bases. Trimming cost V 6 bases and J 7 bases, with 13 bases left between them. CDR1 and CDR2 (germline): KGHSH, LQKENI. The CDR3 consists of 13 residues. The chain's CDR3 is CASSSPAGNTIYF. The CDR3 DNA sequence: TGTGCCAGCTCGTCCCCGGCAGGGAACACCATATATTTT.

This clone was seen once. The chain recombines TRBV27 with TRBJ2-7; D is perhaps TRBD2 (6 bases). The CDR3 runs 16 residues. V lost 4 bases and J lost 1, with 17 bases in between. In germline, CDR1 is MNHEY, CDR2 SMNVEV (reference sequence). The CDR3 nucleotides are TGTGCCAGCAGTTGGTCGGACGGGAGTAGGTCCTACGAGCAGTACTTC. Encoded protein: CASSWSDGSRSYEQYF.

The chain couples TRBV7-2 to TRBJ2-3, with D maybe TRBD2 (6 bases). The CDR3 extends over 15 amino acids. Germline V gene data show CDR1 as SGHTA and CDR2 as FQGNSA. Trimming removed 6 bases from V and 4 bases from J, with 17 bases in between. The CDR3, as DNA: TGTGCCAGCAGTCCCGGAAGGGGAGGCGCAGATACGCAGTATTTT. Translation: CASSPGRGGADTQYF.

The chain is built from TRBV27 and TRBJ1-2, with a tentative D call TRBD1 (5 bases). Trimming left V 5 bases short and J 6 bases short, with 16 bases between. CDR1 and CDR2 (germline): MNHEY, SMNVEV (reference sequence). CDR3 length: 14 amino acids. This chain's CDR3 is CASSLRTGLDGYTF. DNA of the CDR3: TGTGCCAGCAGTCTTCGAACAGGCCTGGATGGCTACACCTTC.

This clone showed up just a few times. The chain links TRBV15 to TRBJ2-1; TRBD1 matches at 9 bases. V was clipped by 4 bases and J by 7 bases; unmatched bases: 5. CDR3 length equals 14 residues. From germline, CDR1 is LNHNV and CDR2 YYDKDF (reference sequence). CDR3 sequence (DNA): TGTGCCACCAGCACCGGGACAGGGAGAAATGAGCAGTTCTTC. Protein sequence: CATSTGTGRNEQFF.

This clone has a handful of counts. This sequence joins TRBV9 and TRBJ2-2; D not certain. Germline-derived CDR1 and CDR2 are SGDLS and YYNGEE. The CDR3 loop spans 15 amino acids. Trimming took off 0 bases at V and 2 bases at J, with 8 bases between the two ends. The CDR3 region is CASSVEATNTGELFF. CDR3 DNA: TGTGCCAGCAGCGTAGAGGCGACAAACACCGGGGAGCTGTTTTTT.

The genes are TRBV19 and TRBJ2-7; D gene unclear. CDR1 and CDR2 from the germline V gene are LNHDA and SQIVND (reference sequence). The CDR3 has 13 residues. Trimming shortened V by 5 bases and J by 4 bases, and 12 bases separated the two germline ends. In nucleotides, the CDR3 is TGTGCCAGTAGTGTGACTGGCACTTACGAGCAGTACTTC. Amino acids: CASSVTGTYEQYF.

This clone has just a few counts. CDR3 amino acids: CASSPFWTSSEDTQYF. CDR3 bases: TGTGCCAGCTCACCATTTTGGACTAGCAGTGAAGATACGCAGTATTTT. The chain has TRBV18 and TRBJ2-3; 8 positions agree with TRBD2. Trimming took 2 bases from V and 5 from J; bases not matched to a gene: 9. Germline loops: CDR1 KGHSH, CDR2 LQKENI. This CDR3 has 16 residues.